This TCR beta chain appears in the sequencing data of a study of cytomegalovirus exposure and HLA in healthy donors. Regarding the study as a whole: Usually a TCR sequence was rare, but some public TCRs were found in many donors. Most subjects' HLA-A and HLA-B alleles were reportedly predicted from TCR beta sequences.

Per the germline V gene, CDR1 is SNHLY and CDR2 is FYNNEI. CDR3 size: 14 residues. After removal of 10 bases from V and 3 bases from J, the junction contained 10 bases not matched to a gene. Notes on this clone: Its target is unknown.

Researchers ran the PCR with 60 Vbeta and 13 Jbeta primers. Repertoires were generated with immunoSEQ multiplex PCR, while TCRdb's copy carries only in-frame clones and drops some. The table records fewer than 120,000 clones, 79% of them present only once. What was sequenced was PBMCs. This TCR was recovered from a man between 25 and 39 years old in good health and CMV-seropositive. V is TRBV2 and J is TRBJ1-1; 8 bases are shared with TRBD1. CDR3 sequence: CATYRGARDTEAFF. In DNA, the CDR3 is TGTGCCACCTACAGGGGGGCTAGGGACACTGAAGCTTTCTTT.